This is a list of T cell receptor beta chains from one sample in a study of vaccination effects on CD4 cells after COVID-19. The method was immunoSEQ multiplex PCR; TCRdb's version includes in-frame clones alone and lacks a portion of them. This sample has nearly 45,000 clones, with around 70% found just once. Their target antigens are unknown. This specimen consisted of CD4+ T cells from PBMCs cultured without peptide, obtained after COVID-19 vaccination. These TCRs come from a human donor who received a COVID-19 vaccine. CDR3s include the opening cysteine and the closing phenylalanine or tryptophan. Each record gives: J gene, D gene, V gene, CDR3 protein, CDR3 DNA. D genes are given only for firm matches.

>TRBJ1-3|.|TRBV27
CASSLSYPGAGNTIYF
TGTGCCAGCAGTTTATCGTACCCAGGGGCTGGAAACACCATATATTTT
>TRBJ2-7|TRBD2|TRBV6-5
CASGNSGGGYEQYF
TGTGCCAGCGGCAATAGCGGGGGGGGGTACGAGCAGTACTTC
>TRBJ2-7|.|TRBV19
CASSIRQRTYEQYF
TGTGCCAGTAGTATCCGACAGCGGACCTACGAGCAGTACTTC
>TRBJ1-1|.|TRBV2
CASSRETLGTEAFF
TGTGCCAGCAGTAGGGAAACGTTAGGCACTGAAGCTTTCTTT
>TRBJ1-3|.|TRBV4-1
CASAVGQAFSGNTIYF
TGCGCCAGCGCCGTAGGGCAGGCCTTCTCTGGAAACACCATATATTTT
>TRBJ1-3|.|TRBV10-3
CAITETAVSGNTIYF
TGTGCCATCACTGAGACTGCGGTCTCTGGAAACACCATATATTTT
>TRBJ2-7|TRBD2|TRBV11-2
CASSRHVSSGLTYEQYF
TGTGCCAGCAGCCGCCATGTGTCTAGCGGGTTAACCTACGAGCAGTACTTC
>TRBJ1-1|TRBD1|TRBV5-1
CASSFRMPGQGLNTEAFF
TGCGCCAGCAGCTTTCGTATGCCGGGACAGGGACTGAACACTGAAGCTTTCTTT
>TRBJ2-5|TRBD1|TRBV5-1
CASSFNGQVETQYF
TGCGCCAGCAGCTTCAACGGACAGGTGGAGACCCAGTACTTC
>TRBJ1-2|.|TRBV6-5
CASRVQANYGYTF
TGTGCCAGCAGGGTACAGGCTAACTATGGCTACACCTTC